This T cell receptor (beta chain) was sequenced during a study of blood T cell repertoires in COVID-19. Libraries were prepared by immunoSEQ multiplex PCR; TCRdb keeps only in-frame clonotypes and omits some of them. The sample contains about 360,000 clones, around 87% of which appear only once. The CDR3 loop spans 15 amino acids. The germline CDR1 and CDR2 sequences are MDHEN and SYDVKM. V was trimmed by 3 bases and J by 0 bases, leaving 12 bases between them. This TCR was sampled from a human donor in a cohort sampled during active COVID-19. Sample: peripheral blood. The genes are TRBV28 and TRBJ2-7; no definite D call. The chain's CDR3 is CASSLGRSHSYEQYF. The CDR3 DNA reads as TGTGCCAGCAGTTTGGGCAGATCTCACTCCTACGAGCAGTACTTC. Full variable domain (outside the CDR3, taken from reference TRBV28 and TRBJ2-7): DVKVTQSSRYLVKRTGEKVFLECVQDMDHENMFWYRQDPGLGLRLIYFSYDVKMKEKGDIPEGYSVSREKKERFSLILESASTNQTSMYLCASSLGRSHSYEQYFGPGTRLTVT.